The 18 T cell receptor beta chains below were found in one sample sequenced in a study of cytomegalovirus exposure and HLA in healthy donors. This PCR relied on a set of 60 Vbeta primers and 13 Jbeta primers. Profiling relied on immunoSEQ multiplex PCR, and the TCRdb table lists in-frame clones only, not all of them. This sample has 90,000 to 100,000 clones, with nearly 70% found just once. The specimen was PBMCs. These receptors were obtained from a man aged 50-60 years in good health and CMV-seronegative.

CDR3 sequence (DNA): TGTGCCAGCAGGATCGGACAGGGGCGGTACGAGCAGTACGTC. Its protein product is CASRIGQGRYEQYV. This chain joins TRBV6-1 and TRBJ2-7, with 9 bases identical to TRBD1. The CDR3 length is 14 residues. Per germline, CDR1 MNHNS and CDR2 SASEGT. Trimming at V came to 6 bases and at J to 4 bases, leaving 7 bases not matched to a gene.

This clone has only one observation. The J gene is TRBJ2-7, the V gene TRBV11-2, with 7 bases aligning to TRBD1. The CDR3 has 15 residues. CDR1 and CDR2 from the germline V gene are SGHAT and FQNNGV. V lost 2 bases and J lost 5; bases outside the gene matches: 9. CDR3 protein: CASSLSRTGPDEQYV. The CDR3 nucleotides are TGTGCCAGCAGCTTATCTCGGACAGGTCCGGACGAGCAGTACGTC.

The chain links TRBV5-4 to TRBJ2-7; D gene unclear. The germline V gene encodes CDR1 SGHNT and CDR2 YYREEE (reference sequence). Trimming shortened V by 1 base and J by 6 bases, and 11 bases separated the two germline ends. The CDR3 runs 13 residues. CDR3 nucleotide sequence: TGTGCCAGCAGCTTGTCGGGTGTGGGCGAGCAGTACTTC. Its protein product is CASSLSGVGEQYF.

This clone was detected once. V gene TRBV5-1 combines with J gene TRBJ2-7; 7 positions match TRBD1. CDR1 SGHRS and CDR2 YFSETQ come from the germline V gene. The junction had 5 bases not matched to a gene; V was cut back by 1 base and J by 7 bases. The CDR3 is 13 residues long. CDR3: CASSLPQGVEQYF. The CDR3 DNA is TGCGCCAGCAGCTTGCCCCAGGGGGTTGAGCAGTACTTC. Full variable domain (remainder filled in from reference TRBV5-1 and TRBJ2-7): KAGVTQTPRYLIKTRGQQVTLSCSPISGHRSVSWYQQTPGQGLQFLFEYFSETQRNKGNFPGRFSGRQFSNSRSEMNVSTLELGDSALYLCASSLPQGVEQYFGPGTRLTVT.

The chain couples TRBV19 to TRBJ2-7; 9 bases match TRBD1. The length of the CDR3 is 15 residues. The V and J ends lost 6 bases and 7 bases, in that order; junction bases with no gene match: 13. The germline gives CDR1 LNHDA, CDR2 SQIVND (reference sequence). CDR3 in amino acids: CASSPGQGTFKEQYV. The CDR3, as DNA: TGTGCCAGTAGCCCCGGACAGGGGACCTTTAAGGAGCAGTACGTC.

The chain carries TRBV9 and TRBJ2-7; 14 bases align to TRBD2. V lost 2 bases to trimming and J lost 5 bases; unmatched junction nucleotides: 3. Germline assignment: CDR1 SGDLS and CDR2 YYNGEE. The CDR3 consists of 15 residues. The CDR3 DNA follows: TGTGCCAGCAGCGTTCCGGGACTAGCGGGAGACGAGCAGTACGTC. Protein product: CASSVPGLAGDEQYV.

V usage is TRBV5-4 and J usage is TRBJ1-3, with D tentatively TRBD1 (5 bases). The CDR3 has 16 residues. From germline, CDR1 is SGHNT and CDR2 YYREEE (reference sequence). The V gene lost 6 bases and the J gene lost 0 bases, with 16 bases spanning the gap. Written as DNA, the CDR3 is TGTGCCAGCACCTTAGGGCCAGGGTCCTCTGGAAACACCATATATTTT. Translating gives CASTLGPGSSGNTIYF. Together with reference TRBV5-4 and TRBJ1-3, the CDR3 gives the full variable domain: ETGVTQSPTHLIKTRGQQVTLRCSSQSGHNTVSWYQQALGQGPQFIFQYYREEENGRGNFPPRFSGLQFPNYSSELNVNALELDDSALYLCASTLGPGSSGNTIYFGEGSWLTVV.

The rearrangement links TRBV5-4 to TRBJ2-2; 11 bases line up with TRBD2. Germline values: CDR1 SGHNT, CDR2 YYREEE (reference sequence). The ends lost 0 bases at V and 4 bases at J; junction bases unmatched: 2. CDR3 length equals 16 residues. The CDR3 DNA follows: TGTGCCAGCAGCTTGGTAGCGGGAGGGGCCACCGGGGAGCTGTTTTTT. As protein: CASSLVAGGATGELFF.

The CDR3 loop reads CASDPGDSGNTIYF. The CDR3 nucleotides are TGTGCCAGCGACCCAGGGGACTCTGGAAACACCATATATTTT. The chain employs TRBV2 and TRBJ1-3; D is possibly TRBD1 (6 bases). The CDR3 length is 14 residues. Trimming left V 8 bases short and J 0 bases short, with 11 bases between. Looked up from germline, CDR1 is SNHLY and CDR2 is FYNNEI.

V gene TRBV27 combines with J gene TRBJ2-2; weak D call: TRBD1 (7 bases). Germline CDR1 MNHEY, CDR2 SMNVEV (reference sequence). V lost 8 bases, J lost 1 base, and 11 bases lay in between. CDR3 length: 14 residues. CDR3 sequence: CASRGTVNTGELFF. CDR3 in DNA: TGTGCCAGCCGGGGGACAGTGAACACCGGGGAGCTGTTTTTT.

This rearrangement joins TRBV7-2 to TRBJ2-2; D is perhaps TRBD2 (5 bases). Trimming took 5 bases from V and 1 from J, leaving 8 bases between them. The CDR3 spans 14 residues. The germline V gene encodes CDR1 SGHTA and CDR2 FQGNSA. The CDR3 spells CASSPRVNTGELFF. The CDR3 nucleotides are TGTGCCAGCAGCCCGCGGGTGAACACCGGGGAGCTGTTTTTT.

J is TRBJ2-7 and V is TRBV10-3, with a weak D call TRBD2 (5 bases). Germline CDR1 reads ENHRY; CDR2 reads SYGVKD. The CDR3 loop spans 12 amino acids. The V end lost 5 bases, the J end lost 7 bases, and 12 bases lay between the germline ends. In DNA form, the CDR3 reads TGTGCCATCAGTTCTCCCTGGGAGGAGCAGTACTTC. This codes for CAISSPWEEQYF.

V and J are TRBV4-3 and TRBJ1-4, with D perhaps matching TRBD1 (5 bases). The CDR3 is made up of 18 amino acids. Germline V gives CDR1 LGHNA, CDR2 YSLEER. V was cut by 1 base and J by 0 bases, with 15 bases left in between. This chain's CDR3 is CASSQGWQGPATNEKLFF. In DNA, the CDR3 is TGCGCCAGCAGCCAAGGCTGGCAGGGCCCTGCAACTAATGAAAAACTGTTTTTT.

In nucleotides, the CDR3 is TGCGCCAGCAGCCAAGCGCCCCCTGCACAAGTCTTGGGCGAGCAGTACGTC. Its translation: CASSQAPPAQVLGEQYV. The V call is TRBV4-3, the J call TRBJ2-7, with D unresolved. This CDR3 has 17 residues. Germline-derived CDR1 and CDR2 are LGHNA and YSLEER. V was pared by 1 base and J by 6 bases, with 22 bases between.

The V gene is TRBV2, the J gene TRBJ2-5; TRBD2 matches at 7 bases. Germline V gene data show CDR1 as SNHLY and CDR2 as FYNNEI. There are 14 residues in the CDR3. V trimming: 6 bases; J trimming: 1 base; junction bases outside the gene matches: 5. The CDR3 nucleotides are TGTGCCAGCAGGGCCGGACTAGTCCAAGAGACCCAGTACTTC. Translating gives CASRAGLVQETQYF.

This clone was seen a few times. This chain links TRBV6-6 with TRBJ2-1; 12 bases match TRBD1. After removal of 4 bases from V and 6 bases from J, the junction contained 7 bases not matched to a gene. CDR1 and CDR2 (germline): MNHNY, SVGAGI (reference sequence). This CDR3 contains 16 residues. The DNA of the CDR3 is TGTGCCAGCAGTTTTCCGGGACAGGGGGCGAGCAATGAGCAGTTCTTC. This encodes CASSFPGQGASNEQFF.

This clone appeared a few times. The rearrangement joins TRBV7-9 to TRBJ2-1; D unclear. The germline gives CDR1 SEHNR, CDR2 FQNEAQ (reference sequence). Trimming removed 4 bases from V and 5 bases from J, with 3 bases in between. CDR3 length: 11 residues. For the CDR3, the DNA is TGTGCCAGCAGCTATAACAATGAGCAGTTCTTC. This translates into CASSYNNEQFF.

DNA for the CDR3: TGTGCCTGGAGTGGGACCTCGGGCAGCCTCACAGGGCCCCAGCATTTT. Encoded protein: CAWSGTSGSLTGPQHF. The V call is TRBV30, the J call TRBJ1-5; tentatively, D is TRBD1 (5 bases). V was pared by 1 base and J by 9 bases, with 22 bases between. This CDR3 has 16 amino acids. The germline gives CDR1 GTSNPN, CDR2 SVGIG (reference sequence). Using reference TRBV30 and TRBJ1-5 for the parts outside the CDR3, the full variable domain is SQTIHQWPATLVQPVGSPLSLECTVEGTSNPNLYWYRQAAGRGLQLLFYSVGIGQISSEVPQNLSASRPQDRQFILSSKKLLLSDSGFYLCAWSGTSGSLTGPQHFGDGTRLSIL.